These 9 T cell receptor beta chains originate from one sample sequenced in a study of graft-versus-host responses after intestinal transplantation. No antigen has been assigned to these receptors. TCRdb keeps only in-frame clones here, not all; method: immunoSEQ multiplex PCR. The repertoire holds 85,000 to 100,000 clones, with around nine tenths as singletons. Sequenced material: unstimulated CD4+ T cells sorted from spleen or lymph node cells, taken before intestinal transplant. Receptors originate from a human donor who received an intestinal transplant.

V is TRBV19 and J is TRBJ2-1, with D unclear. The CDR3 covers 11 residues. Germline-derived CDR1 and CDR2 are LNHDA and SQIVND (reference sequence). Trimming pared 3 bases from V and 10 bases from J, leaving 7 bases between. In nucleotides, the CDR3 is TGTGCCAGTAGTATTCGGGTAGAGCAGTTCTTC. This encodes CASSIRVEQFF.

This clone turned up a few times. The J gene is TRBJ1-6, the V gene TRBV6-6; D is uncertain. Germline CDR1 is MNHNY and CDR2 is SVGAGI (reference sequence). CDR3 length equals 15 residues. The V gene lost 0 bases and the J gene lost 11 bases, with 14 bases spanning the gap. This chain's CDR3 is CASSYSGLNRTPLHF. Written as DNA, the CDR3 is TGTGCCAGCAGTTACTCGGGCCTAAACCGGACACCCCTCCACTTT.

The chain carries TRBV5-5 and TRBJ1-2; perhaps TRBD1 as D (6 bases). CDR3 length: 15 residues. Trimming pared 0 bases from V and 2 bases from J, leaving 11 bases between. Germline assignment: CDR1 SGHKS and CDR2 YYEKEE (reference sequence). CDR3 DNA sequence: TGTGCCAGCAGCTTGGCCGGGGGGGCCAACTATGGCTACACCTTC. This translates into CASSLAGGANYGYTF.

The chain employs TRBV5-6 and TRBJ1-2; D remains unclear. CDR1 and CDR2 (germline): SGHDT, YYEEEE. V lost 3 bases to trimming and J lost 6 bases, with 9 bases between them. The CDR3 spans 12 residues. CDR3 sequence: CASSYSGNGYTF. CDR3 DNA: TGTGCCAGCAGCTACAGCGGTAATGGCTACACCTTC.

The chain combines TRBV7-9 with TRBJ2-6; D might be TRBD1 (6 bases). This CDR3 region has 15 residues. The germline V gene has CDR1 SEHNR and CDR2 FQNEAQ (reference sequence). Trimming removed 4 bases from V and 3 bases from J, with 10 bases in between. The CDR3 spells CASSSLGGGANVLTF. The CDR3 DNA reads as TGTGCCAGCAGCTCCTTAGGGGGTGGGGCCAACGTCCTGACTTTC.

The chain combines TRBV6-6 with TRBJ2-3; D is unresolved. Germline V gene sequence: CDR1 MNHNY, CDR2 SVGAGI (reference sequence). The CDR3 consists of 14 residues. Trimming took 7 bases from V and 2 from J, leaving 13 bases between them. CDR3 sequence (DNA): TGTGCCAGCACTTTTCCTCCTAACACAGATACGCAGTATTTT. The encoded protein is CASTFPPNTDTQYF.

The CDR3 protein is CASRRGMNTEAFF. The DNA of the CDR3 is TGTGCCAGCCGGAGGGGAATGAACACTGAAGCTTTCTTT. The chain links TRBV6-1 to TRBJ1-1, with TRBD1 as a possible D gene (5 bases). This CDR3 is 13 amino acids long. CDR1 and CDR2 from the germline V gene are MNHNS and SASEGT. V lost 8 bases and J lost 0, with 10 bases in between.

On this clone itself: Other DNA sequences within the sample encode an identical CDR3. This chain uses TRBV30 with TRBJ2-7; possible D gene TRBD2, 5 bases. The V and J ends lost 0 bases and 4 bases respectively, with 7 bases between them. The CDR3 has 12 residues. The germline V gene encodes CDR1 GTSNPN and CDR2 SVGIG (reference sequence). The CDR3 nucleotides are TGTGCCTGGAGTGTAAGAGGGTACGAGCAGTACTTC. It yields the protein CAWSVRGYEQYF. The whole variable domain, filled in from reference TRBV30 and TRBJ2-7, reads SQTIHQWPATLVQPVGSPLSLECTVEGTSNPNLYWYRQAAGRGLQLLFYSVGIGQISSEVPQNLSASRPQDRQFILSSKKLLLSDSGFYLCAWSVRGYEQYFGPGTRLTVT.

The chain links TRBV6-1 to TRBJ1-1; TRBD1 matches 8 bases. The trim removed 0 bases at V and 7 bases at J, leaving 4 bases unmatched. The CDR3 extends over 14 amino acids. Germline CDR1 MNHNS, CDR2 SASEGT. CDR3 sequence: CASSEAGTGDEAFF. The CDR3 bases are TGTGCCAGCAGTGAAGCGGGGACAGGCGATGAAGCTTTCTTT.